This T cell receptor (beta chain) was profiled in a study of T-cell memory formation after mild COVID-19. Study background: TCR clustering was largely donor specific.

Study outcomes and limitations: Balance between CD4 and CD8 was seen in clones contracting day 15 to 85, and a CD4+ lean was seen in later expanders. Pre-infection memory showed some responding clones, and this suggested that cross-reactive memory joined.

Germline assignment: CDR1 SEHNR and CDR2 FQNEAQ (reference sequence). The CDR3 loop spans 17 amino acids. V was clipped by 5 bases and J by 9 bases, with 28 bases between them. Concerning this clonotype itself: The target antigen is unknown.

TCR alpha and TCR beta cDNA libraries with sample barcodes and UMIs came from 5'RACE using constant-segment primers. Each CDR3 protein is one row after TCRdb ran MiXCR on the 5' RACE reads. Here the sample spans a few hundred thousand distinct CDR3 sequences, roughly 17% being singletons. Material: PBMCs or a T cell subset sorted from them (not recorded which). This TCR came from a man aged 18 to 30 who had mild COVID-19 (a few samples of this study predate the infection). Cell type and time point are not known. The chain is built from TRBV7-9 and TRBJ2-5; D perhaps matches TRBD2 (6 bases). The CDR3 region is CASSLETGTEALAAQYF. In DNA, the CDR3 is TGTGCCAGCAGCCTAGAGACCGGGACTGAAGCCCTGGCGGCCCAGTACTTC.